This T cell receptor (beta chain) was recovered during a study of cytomegalovirus exposure and HLA in healthy donors (dated by TCRdb to the late 2010s). About the study as a whole: According to an earlier analysis of around 600 of the donors, 200 million or so T cells yielded 117 million unique TCR beta sequences and approximately 300 Gb of sequence data. An early release that covered around 590 HLA-typed donors contained approximately 300 gigabases of sequencing data and tens of millions of unique TCR sequences. Among the roughly 430 genotyped donors, approximately 76% belonged to the genetic ancestry cluster associated with self-reported Caucasian donors. The aim of the study was to test whether cataloging public T cell receptors could identify signatures of past pathogen exposure. Using immunosequencing, the study profiled T cell repertoires from fewer than 850 subjects and related those repertoires to cytomegalovirus serostatus. In addition to the first cohort of 666 subjects, a separate validation cohort of approximately 110 different subjects was used. To predict cytomegalovirus infection status, the study combined high-throughput TCR immunosequencing, statistical association of individual TCRs with disease status, and machine learning. A later analysis re-analyzed previously published TCR beta repertoires from about 600 donors and added high-resolution HLA genotyping to study TCR occurrence patterns. Rather than using new phenotypic data, the later analysis identified candidate immune exposures from TCR beta sequences and from how often those sequences occurred across donors. An earlier analysis of approximately 500 of the donors applied high-throughput TCR beta sequencing to assess whether each TCR beta V gene segment acted as functional or pseudogenic. Donor age, sex, ethnicity and CMV serostatus were collected together with the repertoire data. In a later genetic analysis, genome-wide SNP genotypes for about 55% of the roughly 700 donors were used, and that subset was treated as a discovery cohort. All discovery cohort repertoires had been generated on a single sequencing platform. Both class I and class II loci were covered by HLA typing, at four-digit resolution. Typing coverage differed by locus: A, B, C, DRB1 and DQB1 were typed in roughly 620-630 donors, DQA1 in 522, DPA1 in over 600, and DPB1 in 472. Because of strong linkage in the cohort, four to six DR-DQ haplotypes were treated as single units for association and clustering. Among a few hundred genotyped donors of the cohort, an average of about 240,000 unique TCR beta nucleotide sequences were sequenced per donor, roughly 20% of them non-productive. The investigation overall reported the following: The classifier was reported to diagnose cytomegalovirus status with high specificity and sensitivity in both the original cohort and the validation cohort. In a later analysis, several top co-occurrence clusters were reported to appear linked to parvovirus B19, influenza, CMV and Epstein-Barr virus. Roughly uniform sequencing depth across donors was assumed in presence/absence analyses, although this assumption may not hold. In a later genetic analysis, a missense DCLRE1C variant was associated with V-gene and J-gene trimming of TCR beta chains, and the association was replicated in an independent cohort. Correlated functional status among segregating V segments might be attributable to linkage disequilibrium, but an unknown experimental factor could not be ruled out. Only TCR beta chains were sequenced in this cohort, and the absence of alpha or paired-chain data limited detectable features. In the study, about 150 TCR beta chains were listed as associated with cytomegalovirus. In a later analysis, HLA-associated TCR beta chains showed more clonal expansion and lower generation probabilities than non-associated chains that were equally common. A later analysis found that most CMV-associated TCR beta chains appeared HLA-restricted, with HLA associations seemingly driven largely by CMV exposure. In a later analysis, around 17,000 TCR beta sequences were associated with specific HLA alleles at a false discovery rate of 0.05. Because counts were too low, more than 15 rarely observed V segments, including chromosome 9 orphons, were excluded from the earlier analysis of roughly 580 of the donors. In an earlier analysis of about 600 of the donors, most TCR beta V segments appeared in productive rearrangements about 90% or about 30% of the time, broadly matching IMGT annotations. When HLA alleles, especially DR and DQ, strongly co-occurred, TCR associations were difficult to assign to individual alleles. In a later analysis, the rate of TCR association differed among HLA loci, with DRB1 alleles having the most associated TCRs and HLA-C alleles having the fewest. A few of the identified cytomegalovirus-associated TCR beta chains were confirmed in vitro to be specific for cytomegalovirus antigens. Some IMGT-functional V segments, including TRBV6-2 and TRBV6-3, could not be distinguished by the 87-base-pair reads and were therefore excluded. A further reported finding was that TCR beta sequences accurately predicted the HLA-A and HLA-B alleles for most subjects in the first cohort. A group of highly shared sequence variants was considered likely to be a technical artifact of the sequencing pipeline. According to a later genetic analysis, donors in an Asian-associated ancestry cluster had fewer N-insertions in productive TCRs than the roughly 670-donor mean. It was suggested by the authors that the approach could potentially be generalized to other disease states and immunological phenotypes. Most TCR sequences were observed very rarely across donors, whereas some public TCRs were present in many individuals. The only immune exposure information available for the cohort was CMV serostatus. HLA typing was unavailable for some donors at each locus, so association tests used only the typed subset.

Comment on this clone: Its antigen remains unidentified. No base quality information exists; no much larger clone differs at one position.

Libraries were built with the immunoSEQ multiplex PCR assay. The multiplex PCR relied on a mix of 60 forward primers for TCR Vbeta segments and 13 reverse primers for TCR Jbeta segments. The CDR3 region of rearranged TCR beta genes was amplified from genomic DNA with a multiplex PCR assay. The amplified TCR beta libraries were sequenced on the Illumina HiSeq System as 87-base-pair reads. The authors processed their data as follows. Across the roughly 670 repertoires, a later analysis counted some 81 million unique TCR beta chains, 9.5 million to 12 million of which were shared by at least two donors. Raw reads were error-corrected and collapsed into unique sequences by a nearest-neighbor algorithm in which closely related sequences were merged to remove PCR and sequencing errors. To assign V, D and J gene segments, CDR3 sequences were aligned to IMGT reference sequences. For a sequence to be retained, at least a six-nucleotide match to both a V gene segment and a J gene segment was required. A rearrangement was called productive if the CDR3 had no stop codons and remained in frame with V and J, and every other rearrangement was called non-productive. CDR3 was defined according to IMGT convention as the region running from the second conserved V-encoded cysteine to the conserved J-encoded phenylalanine. In an earlier analysis of around 540 of the donors, sequences lacking an unambiguous match to a single V gene segment were excluded. In an earlier analysis of several hundred of the donors, V segments were called functional above 56.7% productive rearrangements and were called segregating when the between-donor standard deviation exceeded 5%. A statistical classification framework was built to diagnose cytomegalovirus status from the catalog of TCR beta chain sequences. V and J gene assignment, in a later analysis, came from comparing TCR nucleotide sequences with IMGT/GENE-DB human TR gene sequences. In a later analysis, CDR3 sequences and most-parsimonious VDJ recombination scenarios were assigned using the TCRdist pipeline. In a later analysis, every TCR beta chain was defined by the combination of its CDR3 amino acid sequence and its V-gene family, and reads without a unique V-gene family were dropped. To address suspected cross-contamination and a sequencing artifact, a later analysis removed a few hundred highly shared, low-generation-probability nucleotide sequences. A later analysis calculated a clonal expansion index for each public chain from normalized within-repertoire ranks of inferred template counts. In a later analysis, generation probabilities were computed using a VDJ recombination model fitted to out-of-frame rearrangements, and the results were checked against IGoR. In a later analysis, TCR-TCR, TCR-HLA and TCR-CMV co-occurrence was scored with hypergeometric tests, and a repertoire-size bias correction was applied to TCR pairs. To estimate false discovery rates, a later analysis permuted the HLA or CMV assignments 20 times. A later analysis grouped co-occurring TCRs with DBSCAN, adding TCRdist sequence similarity when clustering within HLA-allele-positive subsets. For co-occurrence clustering, repertoires with fewer than 30,000 or more than 120,000 public chains were excluded, along with roughly five repertoires with anomalous nucleotide sharing. What TCRdb holds here is the immuneACCESS table cut down to in-frame rearrangements. Part of the clones is not present; checked against another copy, under half of the missing clones reflect an unresolved V gene, and the others are unexplained. Clonal size and the V and J genes are those of that table, whereas D and trimming came from the DNA. A total of some 150,000 clones appear in this sample, about 60% of them only once. In total, the top ten clones hold about 7.1% of the sample.

The cohort was made up of approximately 670 healthy bone marrow donors. Cohort members were all nominally healthy when sampled, although unrecorded immune exposures were likely present. The donor was CMV seropositive and was included in the group of almost 300 seropositive cohort members. Every donor gave a peripheral blood sample, and the peripheral blood mononuclear cells from that sample were used for TCR beta sequencing. The Qiagen DNeasy Blood Extraction Kit was used to extract genomic DNA from the blood cell samples. Trimming at the junction amounts to 5 bases on V and 6 bases on J, and the germline ends lie 11 bases apart. From the cysteine up to the phenylalanine, the CDR3 has a length of 14 residues. The CDR3 DNA has 42 bases and is translated from base 1. According to the germline V gene, CDR1 reads SGHVS and CDR2 reads FNYEAQ.

This sequence originates from a woman aged 55 to 70 in good health and CMV-seropositive. This sequence uses TRBV7-6 and TRBJ1-6; the best D guess is TRBD1, with 5 bases matching. Sequenced: PBMCs. The DNA reads TGTGCCAGCAGCATCGGGGGGTCTAATTCACCCCTCCACTTT. It encodes CASSIGGSNSPLHF.